A few counts support the clone carrying this T cell receptor (beta chain). The sample belongs to a study of blood T cell repertoires in COVID-19. The wider study: Researchers got acute and convalescent COVID-19 samples from the United States, Italy and Spain. Nucleic acid was either cDNA or gDNA, and it came from T cells, B-cell-depleted T cells, or PBMCs.

In the original processing: Reference gene primer amplification yielded estimated nucleated cell counts. Data came from immunoSEQ multiplex PCR; TCRdb stores just in-frame clones and leaves some out. The V and J calls and clone size are taken from that table; D and trimming were inferred from the DNA. The table includes over 200,000 clones, more than 70% detected once. CDR1 is MDHEN and CDR2 is SYDVKM in the germline V gene. Trimming removed 6 bases from V and 7 bases from J, with 16 bases in between. The CDR3 has 14 residues. Material for sequencing was peripheral blood. This clonotype was sampled from an elderly man with acute or convalescent COVID-19. V gene TRBV28 combines with J gene TRBJ2-1; D is undetermined. CDR3 residues: CASSGGSRGNEQFF. The CDR3 nucleotides read TGTGCCAGCAGCGGCGGCTCCCGAGGAAATGAGCAGTTCTTC.